This T cell receptor beta chain was found in a study of blood T cell repertoires in COVID-19. Study overall: From the United States, Italy and Spain came samples of acute and convalescent COVID-19. PBMCs, B-cell-depleted T cells, or T cells were the source of the cDNA or gDNA that made up the material.

Original handling: Estimation of nucleated cell counts relied on the amplification of reference gene primers. TCRdb's table, derived via immunoSEQ multiplex PCR, lists solely in-frame clones and lacks some. That table is the source of V, J and clone size, and D and trimming were worked out from the DNA. Of 75,000 to 85,000 clones in the sample, almost 85% were seen once. This clone was seen a single time. Germline V gene data show CDR1 as KGHSH and CDR2 as LQKENI. The CDR3 length is 16 residues. Trimming removed 6 bases from V and 0 bases from J; junction bases left unmatched: 6. Specimen: peripheral blood. The receptor comes from a human donor in a cohort sampled during active COVID-19. The chain uses TRBV18 and TRBJ1-5; TRBD1 matches 9 bases. In DNA form, the CDR3 reads TGTGCCAGCTCTGGGACAGGGAGCTATAGCAATCAGCCCCAGCATTTT. This codes for CASSGTGSYSNQPQHF. The complete variable domain, with remaining parts taken from reference TRBV18 and TRBJ1-5, reads NAGVMQNPRHLVRRRGQEARLRCSPMKGHSHVYWYRQLPEEGLKFMVYLQKENIIDESGMPKERFSAEFPKEGPSILRIQQVVRGDSAAYFCASSGTGSYSNQPQHFGDGTRLSIL.